This record covers a single T cell receptor (beta chain). Trimming took 5 bases from V and 2 from J; bases not matched to a gene: 10. The germline CDR1 and CDR2 sequences are LGHNA and YSLEER. This CDR3 comprises 16 residues. This specimen comes from a study of blood T cell repertoires in COVID-19. Across the whole study: T cells, B-cell-depleted T cells, or PBMCs provided the cDNA or gDNA that served as material.

Repertoires were generated with immunoSEQ multiplex PCR, while TCRdb's copy carries only in-frame clones and drops some. This table holds under 300,000 clones, roughly 90% found once. Recruits, aged about 18 to 95 years, lived in 20 to 30 US areas. Clinical history reported by participants formed the basis on which cohorts were assigned. Symptom resolution, clearance, or two negative PCRs marked donors in Cohort 3 as recovered. The sequence came from a woman in her 30s who had recovered from COVID-19. Sequencing was performed on PBMCs or T cells enriched from blood (not recorded which). This chain joins TRBV4-3 and TRBJ2-3, with 7 positions matching TRBD1. CDR3 bases: TGCGCCAGCAGCGAAAGGGCCAGGGGGTACACAGATACGCAGTATTTT. Translating gives CASSERARGYTDTQYF.